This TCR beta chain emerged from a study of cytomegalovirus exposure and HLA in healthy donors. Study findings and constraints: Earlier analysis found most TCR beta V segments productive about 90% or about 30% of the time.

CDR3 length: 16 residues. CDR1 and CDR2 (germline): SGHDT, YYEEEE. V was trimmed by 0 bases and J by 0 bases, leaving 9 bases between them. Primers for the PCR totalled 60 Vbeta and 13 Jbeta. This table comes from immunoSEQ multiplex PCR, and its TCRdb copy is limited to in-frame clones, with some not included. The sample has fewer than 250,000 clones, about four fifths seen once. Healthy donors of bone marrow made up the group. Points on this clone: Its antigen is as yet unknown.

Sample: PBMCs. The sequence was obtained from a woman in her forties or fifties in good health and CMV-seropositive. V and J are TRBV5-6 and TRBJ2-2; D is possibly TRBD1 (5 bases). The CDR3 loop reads CASSLGGQANTGELFF. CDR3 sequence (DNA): TGTGCCAGCAGCTTGGGGGGCCAAGCGAACACCGGGGAGCTGTTTTTT.